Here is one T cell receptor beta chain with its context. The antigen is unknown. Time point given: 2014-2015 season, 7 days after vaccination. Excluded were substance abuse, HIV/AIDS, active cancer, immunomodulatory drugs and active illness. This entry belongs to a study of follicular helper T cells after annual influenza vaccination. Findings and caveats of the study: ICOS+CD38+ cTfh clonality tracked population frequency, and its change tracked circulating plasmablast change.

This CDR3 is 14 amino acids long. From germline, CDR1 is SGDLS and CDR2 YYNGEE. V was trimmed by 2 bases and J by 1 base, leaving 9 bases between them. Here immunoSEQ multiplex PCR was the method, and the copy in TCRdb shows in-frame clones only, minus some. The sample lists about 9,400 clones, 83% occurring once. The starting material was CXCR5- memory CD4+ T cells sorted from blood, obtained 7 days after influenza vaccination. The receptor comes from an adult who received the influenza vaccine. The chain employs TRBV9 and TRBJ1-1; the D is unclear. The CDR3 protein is CASSVLAGNTEAFF. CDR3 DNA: TGTGCCAGCAGCGTTTTGGCAGGGAACACTGAAGCTTTCTTT.